These 31 T cell receptor beta chains share one sample of origin, sequenced in a study of T-cell reconstitution after alpha-beta-depleted transplantation in children. A library of TCRbeta sequences, prepared with unique molecular identifiers, was generated. One entry per CDR3 protein, called by TCRdb with MiXCR from the PCR reads. The repertoire holds over 100,000 distinct CDR3 sequences, with approximately 10% as singletons. The sequences come from PBMCs, collected before TCRalphabeta/CD19-depleted stem cell transplant. The receptors shown here come from a boy aged 2 to 10 with acute lymphoblastic leukemia, due to receive a stem cell transplant.

This clonotype was counted only a few times. The CDR3 nucleotides are TGCGCCAGCAGCCTGGGGATCACAGATACGCAGTATTTT. This gives the protein CASSLGITDTQYF. The chain employs TRBV5-1 and TRBJ2-3; D ambiguous. V gave up 4 bases and J gave up 2 bases, with 8 bases separating them. Germline assignment: CDR1 SGHRS and CDR2 YFSETQ. This CDR3 contains 13 residues.

Only a few counts were recorded for this clonotype. The genes are TRBV5-1 and TRBJ2-7; 10 bases are a match to TRBD1. Germline V gene sequence: CDR1 SGHRS, CDR2 YFSETQ. V was clipped by 1 base and J by 3 bases; unmatched bases: 4. The CDR3 has 15 amino acids. CDR3 in amino acids: CASSLRTGGYYEQYF. In nucleotides, the CDR3 is TGCGCCAGCAGCTTGCGGACAGGGGGTTACTACGAGCAGTACTTC. The variable domain in full, completed from reference TRBV5-1 and TRBJ2-7, reads KAGVTQTPRYLIKTRGQQVTLSCSPISGHRSVSWYQQTPGQGLQFLFEYFSETQRNKGNFPGRFSGRQFSNSRSEMNVSTLELGDSALYLCASSLRTGGYYEQYFGPGTRLTVT.

The chain combines TRBV15 with TRBJ2-3; TRBD2 matches 8 bases. The ends lost 0 bases at V and 0 bases at J; junction bases unmatched: 5. The germline V gene encodes CDR1 LNHNV and CDR2 YYDKDF (reference sequence). CDR3 length: 17 residues. DNA for the CDR3: TGTGCCACCAGCAGAGATCCGAGCGGGAGAAGCACAGATACGCAGTATTTT. This translates into CATSRDPSGRSTDTQYF.

The chain recombines TRBV7-2 with TRBJ2-5; the D gene is possibly TRBD2 (5 bases). The V gene lost 1 base and the J gene lost 8 bases, with 14 bases spanning the gap. CDR3 length: 14 residues. CDR1 is SGHTA, CDR2 FQGNSA, per germline. Here the CDR3 DNA reads TGTGCCAGCAGCTTAGGAGGGTTGGCGGGCACCCAGTACTTC. The encoded protein is CASSLGGLAGTQYF.

The chain links TRBV28 to TRBJ2-5; TRBD1 might be the D (6 bases). The germline V gene has CDR1 MDHEN and CDR2 SYDVKM. The V and J ends lost 7 bases and 5 bases respectively, with 14 bases between them. The CDR3 totals 13 residues. The CDR3 nucleotides read TGTGCCAGCATGAGTGGGGGCGCGGAGACCCAGTACTTC. Residues: CASMSGGAETQYF.

This clonotype has only a few counts. This rearrangement joins TRBV30 to TRBJ1-2; 10 positions agree with TRBD1. V shed 6 bases and J 6 bases; nucleotides not matched to a gene: 7. CDR1 is GTSNPN, CDR2 SVGIG, per germline (reference sequence). The CDR3 is 13 amino acids. This CDR3 is CACQGQGLDGYTF. DNA of the CDR3: TGTGCCTGCCAGGGACAGGGGCTGGATGGCTACACCTTC.

The J gene is TRBJ2-3, the V gene TRBV7-8; D gene ambiguous. Germline V gene lookup returns CDR1 SGHVS and CDR2 FQNEAQ. Trimming left V 4 bases short and J 3 bases short, with 11 bases between. This CDR3 has 14 amino acids. The CDR3: CASSSQLGTDTQYF. The CDR3 bases are TGTGCCAGCAGCTCCCAACTTGGGACAGATACGCAGTATTTT.

This clonotype was found a few times. The chain joins TRBV27 to TRBJ2-3, with 7 nucleotides matching TRBD2. This CDR3 has 15 amino acids. Germline V lookup: CDR1 MNHEY, CDR2 SMNVEV (reference sequence). Trimming cost V 3 bases and J 6 bases; bases outside gene matches: 9. The CDR3 region has the DNA TGTGCCAGCAGTTTTTGGGGGAGGGCCATTGATACGCAGTATTTT. This codes for CASSFWGRAIDTQYF.

This clonotype was counted ten times or more. V usage is TRBV5-1 and J usage is TRBJ2-1; 11 bases line up with TRBD2. The V gene's germline CDR1 is SGHRS and CDR2 YFSETQ. The CDR3 is 16 amino acids. Trimming at V came to 0 bases and at J to 6 bases, leaving 5 bases not matched to a gene. CDR3 residues: CASSLATSGGRNEQFF. CDR3 nucleotides: TGCGCCAGCAGCTTGGCAACTAGCGGGGGCCGCAATGAGCAGTTCTTC.

The sample holds a few counts of this clonotype. The V and J genes are TRBV5-1 and TRBJ2-7; D gene unclear. CDR3 size: 16 residues. Germline CDR1 and CDR2: SGHRS and YFSETQ. Trimming stripped 0 bases from V and 0 bases from J, with 13 bases between. This chain's CDR3 is CASSLVWQKSSYEQYF. CDR3 sequence (DNA): TGCGCCAGCAGCTTGGTATGGCAGAAAAGCTCCTACGAGCAGTACTTC.

This clonotype was detected only a few times. The rearrangement uses TRBV28 and TRBJ1-5, with TRBD1 matching 7 bases. The J segment lost 7 bases and the V segment lost 6 bases, leaving 15 bases of the junction unmatched. The CDR3 covers 16 residues. CDR1 and CDR2 from the germline V gene are MDHEN and SYDVKM. The CDR3 loop is CASSLLGKQGWQPQHF. CDR3 sequence (DNA): TGTGCCAGCAGCCTTCTTGGGAAACAGGGGTGGCAGCCCCAGCATTTT.

This clonotype was found a few times. The chain recombines TRBV5-1 with TRBJ2-7; TRBD2 matches at 16 bases. V gave up 4 bases and J gave up 1 base; unmatched junction bases: 8. The CDR3 runs 18 residues. The germline gives CDR1 SGHRS, CDR2 YFSETQ. CDR3 nucleotides: TGCGCCAGCAGCCCGTTCGGGACTAGCGGGAGGGCTTCCTACGAGCAGTACTTC. The encoded protein is CASSPFGTSGRASYEQYF.

V gene TRBV27 combines with J gene TRBJ1-5, with TRBD1 as a possible D gene (5 bases). The germline V gene encodes CDR1 MNHEY and CDR2 SMNVEV (reference sequence). The CDR3 covers 13 residues. Trimming cost V 9 bases and J 5 bases, with 14 bases left between them. The CDR3 DNA reads as TGTGCCAGGGGGGGGGAGGGAGATCAGCCCCAGCATTTT. Its protein product is CARGGEGDQPQHF.

At least ten counts were recorded for this clonotype. J is TRBJ2-7 and V is TRBV12-3 or TRBV12-4; D may be TRBD1 or TRBD2 (5 bases each). The V gene lost 7 bases and the J gene lost 4 bases, with 20 bases spanning the gap. This CDR3 spans 15 amino acids. CDR3: CASTTATRGWYEQYF. CDR3 sequence (DNA): TGTGCCAGCACTACCGCCACGAGGGGATGGTACGAGCAGTACTTC.

This clonotype was seen more than once but under ten times. The V gene is TRBV24-1, the J gene TRBJ2-5; no definite D call. CDR1 is KGHDR and CDR2 is SFDVKD in the germline V gene. Trimming cost V 1 base and J 5 bases, with 4 bases left between them. The CDR3 runs to 12 residues. This CDR3 reads CATSDFGETQYF. In DNA, the CDR3 is TGTGCCACCAGTGATTTTGGGGAGACCCAGTACTTC.

The rearrangement links TRBV5-6 to TRBJ1-2, with TRBD1 matching 8 bases. The trim removed 4 bases at V and 6 bases at J, leaving 11 bases unmatched. The germline V gene encodes CDR1 SGHDT and CDR2 YYEEEE. The CDR3 spans 15 residues. The CDR3 region is CASSPMDRDWNGYTF. DNA for the CDR3: TGTGCCAGCAGCCCCATGGACAGGGACTGGAATGGCTACACCTTC.

The chain uses TRBV27 and TRBJ2-7; 10 bases are shared with TRBD1. This CDR3 has 15 amino acids. Germline V gene lookup returns CDR1 MNHEY and CDR2 SMNVEV (reference sequence). V was pared by 5 bases and J by 5 bases, with 9 bases of the junction left unmatched. In DNA, the CDR3 is TGTGCCAGCAGTCTGACCGGGACAGGGGCCGACGAGCAGTACTTC. Amino acids: CASSLTGTGADEQYF.

In its sample, this clonotype was seen many times. V and J are TRBV12-3 or TRBV12-4 and TRBJ1-1; TRBD1 agrees at 8 bases. The trim removed 6 bases at V and 2 bases at J, leaving 5 bases unmatched. The CDR3 totals 14 residues. CDR3 amino acids: CASSPTGANTEAFF. DNA for the CDR3: TGTGCCAGCAGCCCGACAGGGGCCAACACTGAAGCTTTCTTT.

This clonotype showed up just a few times. The chain joins TRBV2 to TRBJ2-3; D unresolved. The CDR3 contains 11 residues. Trimming removed 8 bases from V and 8 bases from J, with 11 bases in between. Germline-derived CDR1 and CDR2 are SNHLY and FYNNEI. The CDR3 sequence is CASCMVVTQYF. The CDR3 nucleotides are TGTGCCAGCTGTATGGTGGTTACGCAGTATTTT.

This clonotype appeared a few times. The CDR3 spells CSASLGYAGQYF. CDR3 bases: TGCAGTGCATCTTTGGGCTACGCGGGGCAGTACTTC. The rearrangement uses TRBV20-1 and TRBJ2-7, with D tentatively TRBD2 (5 bases). V was clipped by 6 bases and J by 9 bases, with 18 bases between them. There are 12 residues in the CDR3. Germline V gene sequence: CDR1 DFQATT, CDR2 SNEGSKA (reference sequence).

The V call is TRBV7-2, the J call TRBJ2-3; TRBD2 aligns across 8 bases. Germline CDR1 is SGHTA and CDR2 is FQGNSA. The CDR3 runs to 16 residues. The junction had 10 bases not matched to a gene; V was cut back by 6 bases and J by 2 bases. CDR3 nucleotide sequence: TGTGCCAGCAGGCCCCCGGGACTAGGTTTCACAGATACGCAGTATTTT. Amino acids: CASRPPGLGFTDTQYF.

This clonotype has just a few counts. The gene calls are TRBV5-4 and TRBJ1-1; D is perhaps TRBD1 (6 bases). The ends were cut back, 9 bases at V and 1 base at J, with 16 bases in the middle. Looked up from germline, CDR1 is SGHNT and CDR2 is YYREEE (reference sequence). The CDR3 has 14 amino acids. DNA for the CDR3: TGTGCCACCGTGACGGACAGATCGAACACTGAAGCTTTCTTT. It yields the protein CATVTDRSNTEAFF.

The J gene is TRBJ2-3, the V gene TRBV7-9; no clear D. The CDR3 spans 14 residues. Germline CDR1 is SEHNR and CDR2 is FQNEAQ (reference sequence). Between the trimmed V and J ends, which lost 5 bases and 6 bases, there was a span of 15 bases. CDR3 residues: CASSRTRPSDTQYF. In DNA form, the CDR3 reads TGTGCCAGCAGCCGAACCCGACCCTCCGATACGCAGTATTTT. Looking up the rest from reference TRBV7-9 and TRBJ2-3 gives the full variable domain: DTGVSQNPRHKITKRGQNVTFRCDPISEHNRLYWYRQTLGQGPEFLTYFQNEAQLEKSRLLSDRFSAERPKGSFSTLEIQRTEQGDSAMYLCASSRTRPSDTQYFGPGTRLTVL.

This clonotype was counted at least ten times. The V and J genes are TRBV20-1 and TRBJ1-3; no reliable D call. Germline lookup yields CDR1 DFQATT and CDR2 SNEGSKA (reference sequence). This CDR3 comprises 14 residues. Trimming removed 0 bases at V and 0 bases at J, with 6 bases between. The CDR3 DNA reads TGCAGTGCTAGAGAACAAGGCTCTGGAAACACCATATATTTT. This gives the protein CSAREQGSGNTIYF.

Of note for this clonotype: The missing conserved phenylalanine or tryptophan at the end of this CDR3 makes a read error likely. The DNA for the CDR3 is TGCAGTGCTATGAAACACGTCAATAGCAATCAGCCCCAGCATTCT. This codes for CSAMKHVNSNQPQHS. The rearrangement uses TRBV20-1 and TRBJ1-5, with D unresolved. Trimming took 4 bases from V and 0 from J, leaving 13 bases between them. This CDR3 is 15 amino acids long. Germline assignment: CDR1 DFQATT and CDR2 SNEGSKA (reference sequence).

Points on this clonotype: A read error may account for a junction end that differs from germline. The chain combines TRBV2 with TRBJ2-5; tentatively, D is TRBD1 or TRBD2 (5 bases each). Looked up from germline, CDR1 is SNHLY and CDR2 is FYNNEI. CDR3 length equals 12 residues. The DNA for the CDR3 is TGTGCCAGCATGGGGGTAAAGGAGACCCGGTACTTC. This sequence encodes CASMGVKETRYF. Full variable domain (missing parts from reference TRBV2 and TRBJ2-5): EPEVTQTPSHQVTQMGQEVILRCVPISNHLYFYWYRQILGQKVEFLVSFYNNEISEKSEIFDDQFSVERPDGSNFTLKIRSTKLEDSAMYFCASMGVKETRYFGPGTRLLVL.

This clonotype was picked up a small number of times. This sequence joins TRBV18 and TRBJ1-5; the D is unclear. The CDR3 is made up of 14 amino acids. Between the trimmed V and J ends, which lost 4 bases and 6 bases, there was a span of 13 bases. Germline V gives CDR1 KGHSH, CDR2 LQKENI. This chain's CDR3 is CASSLGPHSQPQHF. CDR3 in DNA: TGTGCCAGCTCACTCGGACCACACAGTCAGCCCCAGCATTTT.

The V call is TRBV9, the J call TRBJ2-7, with D hard to call. The CDR3 consists of 14 residues. The V end was cut by 0 bases, the J end by 3 bases, with 10 bases between. CDR1 is SGDLS, CDR2 YYNGEE, per germline. The CDR3 spells CASSVAPENYEQYF. The DNA of the CDR3 is TGTGCCAGCAGCGTAGCTCCGGAGAACTACGAGCAGTACTTC.

This clonotype was observed a few times. The V and J genes are TRBV12-3 or TRBV12-4 and TRBJ1-1; D is unresolved. V dropped 6 bases and J dropped 1 base, with 12 bases sitting between them. The CDR3 is made up of 14 amino acids. This CDR3 reads CASSYGVANTEAFF. CDR3 sequence (DNA): TGTGCCAGCAGCTATGGGGTCGCGAACACTGAAGCTTTCTTT.

J is TRBJ2-6 and V is TRBV19; D gene ambiguous. V lost 7 bases, J lost 2 bases, and 12 bases lay in between. Germline values: CDR1 LNHDA, CDR2 SQIVND (reference sequence). The CDR3 contains 15 residues. In nucleotides, the CDR3 is TGTGCCAGTAAAACTACAGAGCCTGGGGCCAACGTCCTGACTTTC. It codes for CASKTTEPGANVLTF.

This clonotype has a count of ten or more. The rearrangement uses TRBV6-5 and TRBJ1-1; TRBD1 matches 7 bases. The germline V gene encodes CDR1 MNHEY and CDR2 SVGAGI. This CDR3 has 15 residues. Trimming cost V 4 bases and J 6 bases; bases outside gene matches: 11. The CDR3 is CASSWTGGQTAEAFF. In nucleotides, the CDR3 is TGTGCCAGCAGTTGGACTGGGGGACAGACAGCTGAAGCTTTCTTT.